The rows below give T cell receptor beta chains drawn from one sample of a study of T cell repertoires in urothelial bladder cancer. Clones were read by immunoSEQ multiplex PCR, and TCRdb kept only the in-frame ones, dropping some. The sample holds some 1,400 clones; approximately 70% are singletons and the top ten take under 35%. The sample was tumor-infiltrating cells from bladder cancer. These receptor sequences come from a human donor with urothelial carcinoma. Each CDR3 is given with its conserved first and last residue. The D gene is left open where the match is weak. Some rows mark clone size as missing; the rest say once, few, many or name a class of expanded clone.

clone size,D gene,J gene,V gene,CDR3 protein,CDR3 DNA
large,TRBD1,TRBJ1-2,TRBV2,CASSGRQGNYGYTF,TGTGCCAGCAGTGGACGACAGGGAAACTATGGCTACACCTTC
NA,NA,TRBJ2-7,TRBV11-2,CASRISSYEQYF,TGTGCCAGCAGAATTAGCTCCTACGAGCAGTACTTC
NA,TRBD2,TRBJ2-1,TRBV6-4,CASSRASGGATGEQFF,TGTGCCAGCAGTCGCGCTAGCGGAGGGGCGACGGGTGAGCAGTTCTTC
NA,NA,TRBJ2-3,TRBV4-2,CASSQPEGGRGTDTQYF,TGTGCCAGCAGCCAGCCGGAAGGGGGGAGGGGCACAGATACGCAGTATTTT
NA,NA,TRBJ2-7,TRBV25-1,CASSPPWGEQYF,TGTGCCAGCAGCCCCCCTTGGGGCGAGCAGTACTTC
NA,TRBD1,TRBJ2-2,TRBV27,CASTPHPDRVSHRGAVF,TGTGCCAGCACCCCCCATCCCGACAGGGTCTCACACCGGGGAGCTGTTTTT
NA,NA,TRBJ2-3,TRBV27,CASSDSGLRSTDTQYF,TGTGCCAGCAGTGACTCAGGGCTTAGGAGCACAGATACGCAGTATTTT
NA,NA,TRBJ1-1,TRBV5-1,CASSADKGNLNTEAFF,TGCGCCAGCAGCGCCGACAAGGGAAACCTGAACACTGAAGCTTTCTTT
NA,NA,TRBJ2-1,TRBV4-1,CASSPGGTVQNNEQFF,TGCGCCAGCAGCCCAGGTGGGACGGTACAAAACAATGAGCAGTTCTTC
NA,TRBD1,TRBJ1-4,TRBV7-2,CASSRNTGTAGEKLFF,TGTGCCAGCAGCAGAAATACTGGGACAGCCGGGGAAAAACTGTTTTTT
NA,TRBD1,TRBJ2-3,TRBV7-2,CASSRGTGGLQDTQYF,TGTGCCAGCAGCCGAGGGACAGGGGGTCTTCAAGATACGCAGTATTTT
NA,TRBD2,TRBJ2-5,TRBV5-4,CASSLVLAGDQETQYF,TGTGCCAGCAGCTTAGTCCTAGCGGGGGACCAAGAGACCCAGTACTTC